This TCR beta chain was profiled in a study of T cell repertoires in cytomegalovirus infection. Across the whole study: Both recently identified HLA-C-restricted and well-studied HLA-B-restricted CMV epitopes were used in the study.

This clonotype was seen ten or more times. The antigen remains unidentified. Mismatch with germline at one junction end may stem from a read error. This CDR3 is 14 amino acids long. In germline, CDR1 is SGHDN, CDR2 FVKESK. General study points: CMV-specific TCR beta clonotypes restricted by HLA-C dominated the ex vivo response. Summed public TCR beta family frequency identified CMV carriers bearing the relevant HLA.

TCRdb redid the calling of the reads with MiXCR, one entry per CDR3 protein. The sample has roughly 920,000 distinct CDR3 sequences; around 29% are singletons. This specimen consisted of cultured CD8+ T cells from PBMCs, obtained from culture after CMV antigen stimulation. This clonotype was sampled from a human donor in good health (CMV status not recorded). Some clones in this sample may be carry-over from other donors' samples. This chain joins TRBV14 and TRBJ2-1; D perhaps matches TRBD2 (5 bases). In DNA form, the CDR3 reads TGCGCCAGCAGCCAACGGGGTTCCTACAATGAGCAGTTCTTC. This codes for CASSQRGSYNEQFF.